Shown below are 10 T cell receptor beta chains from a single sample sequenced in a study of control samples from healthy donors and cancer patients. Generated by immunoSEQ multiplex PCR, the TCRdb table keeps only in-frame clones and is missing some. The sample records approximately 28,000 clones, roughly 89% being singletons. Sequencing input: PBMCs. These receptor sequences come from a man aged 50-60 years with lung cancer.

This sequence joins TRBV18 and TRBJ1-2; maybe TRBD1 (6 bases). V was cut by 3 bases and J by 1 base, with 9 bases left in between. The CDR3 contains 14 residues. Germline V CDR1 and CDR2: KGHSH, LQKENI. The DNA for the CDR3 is TGTGCCAGCTCACCCGGACAGCGTAACTATGGCTACACCTTC. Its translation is CASSPGQRNYGYTF.

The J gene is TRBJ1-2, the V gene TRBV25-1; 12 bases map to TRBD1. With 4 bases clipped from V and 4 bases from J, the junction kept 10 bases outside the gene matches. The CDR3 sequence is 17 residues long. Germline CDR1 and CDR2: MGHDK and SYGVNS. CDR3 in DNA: TGTGCCAGCAGTGTATCCGGGACAGGGGGCTCCATCTATGGCTACACCTTC. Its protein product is CASSVSGTGGSIYGYTF.

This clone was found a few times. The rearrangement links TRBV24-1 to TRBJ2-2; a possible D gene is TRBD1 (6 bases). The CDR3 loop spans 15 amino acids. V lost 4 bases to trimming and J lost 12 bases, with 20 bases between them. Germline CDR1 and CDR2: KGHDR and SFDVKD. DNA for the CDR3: TGTGCCACCAGTGACTCGGACAGTGGGCCGGGGAAGCTGTTTTTT. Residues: CATSDSDSGPGKLFF.

The CDR3 bases are TGCGCCAGCAGCTTGGGAAACAGTATTAACTATGGCTACACCTTC. Protein sequence: CASSLGNSINYGYTF. V is TRBV5-1 and J is TRBJ1-2; unclear D gene. Germline loops: CDR1 SGHRS, CDR2 YFSETQ. The CDR3 runs to 15 residues. Trimming pared 0 bases from V and 1 base from J, leaving 10 bases between. The variable domain in full, with the rest retrieved from reference TRBV5-1 and TRBJ1-2, is KAGVTQTPRYLIKTRGQQVTLSCSPISGHRSVSWYQQTPGQGLQFLFEYFSETQRNKGNFPGRFSGRQFSNSRSEMNVSTLELGDSALYLCASSLGNSINYGYTFGSGTRLTVV.

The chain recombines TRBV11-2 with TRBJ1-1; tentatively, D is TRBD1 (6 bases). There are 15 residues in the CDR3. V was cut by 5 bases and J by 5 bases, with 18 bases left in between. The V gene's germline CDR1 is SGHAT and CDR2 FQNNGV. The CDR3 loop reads CASSPRGAGTTEAFF. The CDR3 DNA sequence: TGTGCCAGCAGCCCCAGGGGTGCGGGAACAACTGAAGCTTTCTTT.

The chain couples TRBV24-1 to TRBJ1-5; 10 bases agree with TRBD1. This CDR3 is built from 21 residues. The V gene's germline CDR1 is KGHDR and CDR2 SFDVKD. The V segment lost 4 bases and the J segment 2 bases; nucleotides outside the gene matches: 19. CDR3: CATSDHPRQGASHVGNQPQHF. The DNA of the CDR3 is TGTGCCACCAGTGACCACCCTAGACAGGGGGCGAGTCATGTTGGCAATCAGCCCCAGCATTTT.

The DNA for the CDR3 is TGTGCCAGTAGACCACCTCCGGGACAGGGAAATGAGCAGTTCTTC. Protein: CASRPPPGQGNEQFF. The chain uses TRBV19 and TRBJ2-1; TRBD1 agrees at 9 bases. From germline, CDR1 is LNHDA and CDR2 SQIVND (reference sequence). The CDR3 is 15 amino acids. The trim removed 6 bases at V and 7 bases at J, leaving 10 bases unmatched.

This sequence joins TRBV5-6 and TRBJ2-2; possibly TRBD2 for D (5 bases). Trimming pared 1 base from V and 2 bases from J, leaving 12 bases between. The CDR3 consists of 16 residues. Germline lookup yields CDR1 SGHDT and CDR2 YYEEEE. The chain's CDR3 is CASSLIRDKNTGELFF. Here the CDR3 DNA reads TGTGCCAGCAGCTTGATCCGGGATAAAAACACCGGGGAGCTGTTTTTT.

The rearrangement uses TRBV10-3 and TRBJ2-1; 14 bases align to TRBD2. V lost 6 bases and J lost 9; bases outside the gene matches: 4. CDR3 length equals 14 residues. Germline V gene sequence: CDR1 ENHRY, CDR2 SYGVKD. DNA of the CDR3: TGTGCCATCAGGGATGGGACTAGCGGGGGTGAGCAGTTCTTC. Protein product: CAIRDGTSGGEQFF.

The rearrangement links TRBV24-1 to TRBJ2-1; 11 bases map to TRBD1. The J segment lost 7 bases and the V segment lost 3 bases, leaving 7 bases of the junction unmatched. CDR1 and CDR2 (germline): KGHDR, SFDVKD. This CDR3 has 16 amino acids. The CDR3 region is CATSDPGTGGFNEQFF. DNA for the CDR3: TGTGCCACCAGTGATCCCGGGACAGGGGGATTTAATGAGCAGTTCTTC.